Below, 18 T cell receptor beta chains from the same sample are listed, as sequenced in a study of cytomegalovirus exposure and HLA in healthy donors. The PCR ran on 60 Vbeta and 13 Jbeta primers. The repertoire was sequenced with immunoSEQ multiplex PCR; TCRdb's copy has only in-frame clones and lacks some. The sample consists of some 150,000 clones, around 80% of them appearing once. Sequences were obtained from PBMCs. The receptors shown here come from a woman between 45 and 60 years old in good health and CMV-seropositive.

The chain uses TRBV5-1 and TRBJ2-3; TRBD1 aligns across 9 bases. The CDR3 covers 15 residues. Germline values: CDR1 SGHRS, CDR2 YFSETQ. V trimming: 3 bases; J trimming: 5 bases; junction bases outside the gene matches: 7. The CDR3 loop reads CASSSEQGAVDTQYF. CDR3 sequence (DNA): TGCGCCAGCAGCTCGGAACAGGGGGCCGTAGATACGCAGTATTTT.

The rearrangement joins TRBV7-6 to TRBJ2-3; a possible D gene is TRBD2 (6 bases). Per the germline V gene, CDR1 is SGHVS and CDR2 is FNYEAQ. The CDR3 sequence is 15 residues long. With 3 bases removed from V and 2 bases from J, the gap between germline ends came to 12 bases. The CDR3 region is CASSLEGGFTDTQYF. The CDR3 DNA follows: TGTGCCAGCAGCTTGGAAGGAGGGTTCACAGATACGCAGTATTTT.

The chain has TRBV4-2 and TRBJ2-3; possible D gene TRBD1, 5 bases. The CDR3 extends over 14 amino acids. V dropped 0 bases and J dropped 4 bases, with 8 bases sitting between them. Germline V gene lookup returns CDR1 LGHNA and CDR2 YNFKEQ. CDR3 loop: CASSQDPRADTQYF. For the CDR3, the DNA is TGTGCCAGCAGCCAAGATCCCAGGGCAGATACGCAGTATTTT.

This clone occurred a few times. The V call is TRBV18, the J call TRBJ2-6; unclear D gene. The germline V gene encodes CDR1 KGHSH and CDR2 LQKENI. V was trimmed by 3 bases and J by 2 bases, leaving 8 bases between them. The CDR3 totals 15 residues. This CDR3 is CASSPPQAGANVLTF. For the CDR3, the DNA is TGTGCCAGCTCACCCCCCCAGGCTGGGGCCAACGTCCTGACTTTC.

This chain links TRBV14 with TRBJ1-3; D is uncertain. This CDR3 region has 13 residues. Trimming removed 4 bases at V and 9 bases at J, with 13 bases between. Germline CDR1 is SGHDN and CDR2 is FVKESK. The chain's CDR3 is CASSPVRGSTIYF. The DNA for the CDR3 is TGTGCCAGCAGCCCAGTGCGGGGTAGCACCATATATTTT.

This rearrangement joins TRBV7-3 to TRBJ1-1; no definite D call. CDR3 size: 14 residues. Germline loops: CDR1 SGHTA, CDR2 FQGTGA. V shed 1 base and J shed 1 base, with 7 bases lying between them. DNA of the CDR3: TGTGCCAGCAGCTTAATGAGTACGAACACTGAAGCTTTCTTT. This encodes CASSLMSTNTEAFF. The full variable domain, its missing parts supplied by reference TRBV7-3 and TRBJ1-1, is GAGVSQTPSNKVTEKGKYVELRCDPISGHTALYWYRQSLGQGPEFLIYFQGTGAADDSGLPNDRFFAVRPEGSVSTLKIQRTERGDSAVYLCASSLMSTNTEAFFGQGTRLTVV.

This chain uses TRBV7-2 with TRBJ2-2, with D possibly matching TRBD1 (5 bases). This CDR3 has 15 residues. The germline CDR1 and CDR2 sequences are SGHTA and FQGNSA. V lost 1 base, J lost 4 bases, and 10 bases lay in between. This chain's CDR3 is CASSLGQSFTGELFF. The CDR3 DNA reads TGTGCCAGCAGCTTAGGACAGTCATTCACCGGGGAGCTGTTTTTT.

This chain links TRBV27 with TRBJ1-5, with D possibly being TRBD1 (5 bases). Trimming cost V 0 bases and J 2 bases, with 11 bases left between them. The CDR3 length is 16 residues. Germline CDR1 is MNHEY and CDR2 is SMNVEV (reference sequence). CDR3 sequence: CASSLSGRQGNQPQHF. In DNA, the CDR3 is TGTGCCAGCAGTTTATCGGGGCGTCAGGGCAATCAGCCCCAGCATTTT.

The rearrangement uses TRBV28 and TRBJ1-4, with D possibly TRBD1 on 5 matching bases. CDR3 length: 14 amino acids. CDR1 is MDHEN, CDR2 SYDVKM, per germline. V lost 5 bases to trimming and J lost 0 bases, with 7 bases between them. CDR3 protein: CASSLQATNEKLFF. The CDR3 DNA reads TGTGCCAGCAGTCTACAGGCAACTAATGAAAAACTGTTTTTT.

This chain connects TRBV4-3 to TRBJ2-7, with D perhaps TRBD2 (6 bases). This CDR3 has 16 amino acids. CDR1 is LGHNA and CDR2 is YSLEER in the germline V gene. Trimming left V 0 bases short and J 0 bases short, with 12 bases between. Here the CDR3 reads CASSQDLGGGSYEQYF. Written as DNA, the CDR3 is TGCGCCAGCAGCCAAGATTTGGGGGGAGGCTCCTACGAGCAGTACTTC.

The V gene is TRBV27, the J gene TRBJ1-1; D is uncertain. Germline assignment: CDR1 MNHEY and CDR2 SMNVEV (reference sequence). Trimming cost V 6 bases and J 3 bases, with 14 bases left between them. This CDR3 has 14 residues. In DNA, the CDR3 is TGTGCCAGCAGGAACCCCCAACTTCACACTGAAGCTTTCTTT. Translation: CASRNPQLHTEAFF.

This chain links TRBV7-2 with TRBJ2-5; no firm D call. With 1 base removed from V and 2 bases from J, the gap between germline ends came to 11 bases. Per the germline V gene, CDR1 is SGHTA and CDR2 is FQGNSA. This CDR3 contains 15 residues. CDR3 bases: TGTGCCAGCAGCTTAGGGCTAGGAAATCAAGAGACCCAGTACTTC. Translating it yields CASSLGLGNQETQYF.

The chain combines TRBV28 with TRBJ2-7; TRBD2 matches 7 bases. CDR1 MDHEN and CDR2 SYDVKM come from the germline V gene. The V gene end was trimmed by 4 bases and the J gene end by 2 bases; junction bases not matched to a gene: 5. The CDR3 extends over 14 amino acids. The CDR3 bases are TGTGCCAGCAGTTGGTCTAGCGGCACCTACGAGCAGTACTTC. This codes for CASSWSSGTYEQYF.

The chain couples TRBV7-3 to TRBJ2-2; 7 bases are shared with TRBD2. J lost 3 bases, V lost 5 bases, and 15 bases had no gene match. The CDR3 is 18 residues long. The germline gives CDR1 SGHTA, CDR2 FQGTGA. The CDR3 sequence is CASSRIPMTSLDTGELFF. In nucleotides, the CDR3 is TGTGCCAGCAGCCGGATTCCGATGACTAGCCTTGACACCGGGGAGCTGTTTTTT.

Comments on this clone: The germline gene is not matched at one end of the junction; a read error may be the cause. The DNA of the CDR3 is TGCGCCAGCAGCCTCGAAGACTTCAACTTC. Its translation is CASSLEDFNF. This sequence joins TRBV4-3 and TRBJ1-2; D is undetermined. The germline gives CDR1 LGHNA, CDR2 YSLEER. This CDR3 has 10 amino acids.

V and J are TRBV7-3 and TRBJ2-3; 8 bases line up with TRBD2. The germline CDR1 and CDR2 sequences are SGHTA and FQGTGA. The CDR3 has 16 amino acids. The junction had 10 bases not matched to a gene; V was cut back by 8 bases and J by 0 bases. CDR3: CASPLAESSSTDTQYF. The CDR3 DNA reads TGTGCCAGCCCACTAGCGGAGAGCTCTAGCACAGATACGCAGTATTTT.

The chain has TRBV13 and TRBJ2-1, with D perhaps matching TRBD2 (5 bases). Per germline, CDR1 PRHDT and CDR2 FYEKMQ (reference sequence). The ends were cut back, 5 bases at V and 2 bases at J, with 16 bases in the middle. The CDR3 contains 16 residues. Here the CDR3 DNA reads TGTGCCAGCAGCCCCACCCCAGCGGCAACCTACAATGAGCAGTTCTTC. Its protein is CASSPTPAATYNEQFF.

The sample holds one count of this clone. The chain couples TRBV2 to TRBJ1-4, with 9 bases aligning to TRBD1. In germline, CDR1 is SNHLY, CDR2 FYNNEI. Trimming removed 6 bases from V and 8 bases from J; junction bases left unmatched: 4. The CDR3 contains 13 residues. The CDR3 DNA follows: TGTGCCAGCAGGCCGGGACAGGGCGAAAAACTGTTTTTT. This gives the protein CASRPGQGEKLFF.